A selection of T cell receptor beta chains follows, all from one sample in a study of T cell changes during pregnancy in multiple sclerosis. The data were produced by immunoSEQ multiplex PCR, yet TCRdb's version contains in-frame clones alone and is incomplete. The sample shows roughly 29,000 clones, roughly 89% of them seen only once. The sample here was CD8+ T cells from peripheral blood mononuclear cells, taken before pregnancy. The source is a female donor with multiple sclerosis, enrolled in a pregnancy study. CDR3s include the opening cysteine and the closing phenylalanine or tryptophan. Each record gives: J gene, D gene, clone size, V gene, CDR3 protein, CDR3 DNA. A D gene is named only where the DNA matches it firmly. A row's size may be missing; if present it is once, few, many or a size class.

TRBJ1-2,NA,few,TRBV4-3,CASSQEWAGSVYGYTF,TGCGCCAGCAGCCAAGAGTGGGCAGGGTCTGTCTATGGCTACACCTTC
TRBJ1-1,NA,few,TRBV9,CASSAPPDTEAFF,TGTGCCAGCAGCGCTCCCCCCGACACTGAAGCTTTCTTT
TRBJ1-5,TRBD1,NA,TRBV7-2,CASSPGVGQGWQPQHF,TGTGCCAGCAGCCCAGGGGTGGGACAGGGCTGGCAGCCCCAGCATTTT
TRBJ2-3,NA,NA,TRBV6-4,CASSDKAGTGTDTQYF,TGTGCCAGCAGTGACAAGGCAGGTACCGGCACAGATACGCAGTATTTT
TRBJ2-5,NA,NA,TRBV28,CASSSGLEETQYF,TGTGCCAGCAGTTCGGGACTGGAGGAGACCCAGTACTTC
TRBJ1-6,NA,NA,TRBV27,CASTFRRPGTPLHF,TGTGCCAGCACCTTTAGAAGGCCAGGGACACCCCTCCACTTT
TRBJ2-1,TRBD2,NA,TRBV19,CASSIPTSGGADEQFF,TGTGCCAGTAGTATTCCCACTAGCGGGGGGGCCGATGAGCAGTTCTTC
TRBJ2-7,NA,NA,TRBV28,CASSLWDSYSYEQYF,TGTGCCAGCAGTTTATGGGACAGTTATTCCTACGAGCAGTACTTC
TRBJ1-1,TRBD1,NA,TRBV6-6,CASRYTGGERAEAFF,TGTGCCAGCAGATACACAGGGGGGGAGAGAGCTGAAGCTTTCTTT
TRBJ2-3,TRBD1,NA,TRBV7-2,CASSSGQGGDTQYF,TGTGCCAGCAGCTCCGGACAGGGAGGTGATACGCAGTATTTT
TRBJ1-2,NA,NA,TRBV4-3,CASSQDLGGYYGYTF,TGCGCCAGCAGCCAAGATCTGGGGGGATACTATGGCTACACCTTC
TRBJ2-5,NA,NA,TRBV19,CASSAALNHGNSQETQYF,TGTGCCAGTAGTGCGGCCCTTAACCATGGAAATTCCCAAGAGACCCAGTACTTC
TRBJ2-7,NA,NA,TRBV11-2,CASSFVRTSSYEQYF,TGTGCCAGCAGCTTTGTACGTACGAGCTCCTACGAGCAGTACTTC
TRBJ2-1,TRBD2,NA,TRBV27,CASSLSGGGTYNEQFF,TGTGCCAGCAGTTTGTCGGGGGGGGGCACCTACAATGAGCAGTTCTTC
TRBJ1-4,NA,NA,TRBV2,CASRWGLWEKLFF,TGTGCCAGCAGATGGGGACTCTGGGAAAAACTGTTTTTT
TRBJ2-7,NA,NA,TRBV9,CASSEGGRAYEQYF,TGTGCCAGCAGCGAGGGGGGGCGGGCCTACGAGCAGTACTTC
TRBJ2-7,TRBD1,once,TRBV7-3,CASSQGQGPTYEQYF,TGCGCCAGCAGCCAAGGACAGGGCCCGACCTACGAGCAGTACTTC
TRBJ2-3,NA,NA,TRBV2,CASSEFAGLARDTQYF,TGTGCCAGCAGTGAATTTGCGGGGTTAGCCCGTGATACGCAGTATTTT
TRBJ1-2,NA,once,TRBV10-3,CAIGSGRGNYGYTF,TGTGCCATCGGCTCGGGCCGCGGGAACTATGGCTACACCTTC
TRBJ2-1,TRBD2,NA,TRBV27,CASRRGTSGGPWDEQFF,TGTGCCAGCAGGAGGGGGACTAGCGGGGGCCCTTGGGATGAGCAGTTCTTC
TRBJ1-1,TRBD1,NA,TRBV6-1,CASSGQGGNTEAFF,TGTGCCAGCAGCGGACAGGGAGGAAACACTGAAGCTTTCTTT
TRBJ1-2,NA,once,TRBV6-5,CASSYEGLVYTF,TGTGCCAGCAGTTACGAGGGACTCGTCTACACCTTC
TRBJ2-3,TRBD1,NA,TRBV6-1,CASSIRTGPDTQYF,TGTGCCAGCAGCATCCGGACAGGTCCAGATACGCAGTATTTT
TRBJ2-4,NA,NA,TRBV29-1,CSVGGEEASQKDIQYF,TGCAGCGTTGGGGGAGAGGAAGCTAGCCAAAAGGACATTCAGTACTTC
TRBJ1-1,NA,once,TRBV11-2,CASSLDIWGGTEAFF,TGTGCCAGCAGCTTAGATATCTGGGGCGGCACTGAAGCTTTCTTT
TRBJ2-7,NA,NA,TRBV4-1,CASSPHLGSSYEQYF,TGCGCCAGCAGCCCCCACCTGGGGAGCTCCTACGAGCAGTACTTC
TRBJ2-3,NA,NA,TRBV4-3,CASSQEARADTDTQYF,TGCGCCAGCAGCCAAGAGGCGAGGGCAGACACAGATACGCAGTATTTT
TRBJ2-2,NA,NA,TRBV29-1,CSAVDSDKNTGELFF,TGCAGCGCCGTAGACAGCGACAAGAACACCGGGGAGCTGTTTTTT
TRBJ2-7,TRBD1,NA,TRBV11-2,CASSPTPGQSYEQYF,TGTGCCAGCAGCCCAACGCCGGGACAGAGTTACGAGCAGTACTTC
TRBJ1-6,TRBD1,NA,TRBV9,CASSAGQIGSPLHF,TGTGCCAGCAGCGCGGGACAGATCGGATCACCCCTCCACTTT
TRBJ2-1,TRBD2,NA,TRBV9,CASSVAISGGTYNEQFF,TGTGCCAGCAGCGTAGCTATTAGCGGGGGCACCTACAATGAGCAGTTCTTC
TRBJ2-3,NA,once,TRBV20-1,CSAITDTQYF,TGCAGTGCCATCACAGATACGCAGTATTTT
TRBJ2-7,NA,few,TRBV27,CASSLGRPYEQYF,TGTGCCAGCAGTTTAGGCAGGCCCTACGAGCAGTACTTC
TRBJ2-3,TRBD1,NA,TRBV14,CASSPLQGITDTQYF,TGTGCCAGCAGCCCGTTACAGGGGATCACAGATACGCAGTATTTT
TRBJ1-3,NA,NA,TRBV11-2,CASSDRLAGNTIYF,TGTGCCAGCAGCGACAGGCTGGCTGGAAACACCATATATTTT
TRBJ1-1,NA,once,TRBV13,CASSTNRITEAFF,TGTGCCAGCAGCACCAACAGAATCACTGAAGCTTTCTTT
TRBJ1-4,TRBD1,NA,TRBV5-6,CASSSDRGRLFF,TGTGCCAGCAGCTCGGACAGGGGGCGACTGTTTTTT
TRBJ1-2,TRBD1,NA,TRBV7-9,CASSLSNRDRATYGYTF,TGTGCCAGCAGCTTGTCTAACCGGGACAGGGCGACCTATGGCTACACCTTC
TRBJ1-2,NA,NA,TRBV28,CASSFPQGHYGYTF,TGTGCCAGCAGTTTCCCGCAGGGCCACTATGGCTACACCTTC
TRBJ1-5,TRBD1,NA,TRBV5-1,CASSLGRGNQPQHF,TGCGCCAGCAGCTTGGGCAGGGGGAATCAGCCCCAGCATTTT
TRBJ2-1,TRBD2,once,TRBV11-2,CASSPQGGSYNEQFF,TGTGCCAGCAGCCCTCAGGGAGGGTCCTACAATGAGCAGTTCTTC
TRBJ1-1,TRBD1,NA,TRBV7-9,CASTTTTGSTEAFF,TGTGCCAGCACCACTACGACAGGGTCAACTGAAGCTTTCTTT
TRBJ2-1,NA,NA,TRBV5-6,CASSFLERSSGEQFF,TGTGCCAGCAGCTTCCTAGAGCGGTCGAGTGGTGAGCAGTTCTTC
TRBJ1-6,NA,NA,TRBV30,CAWSLLGSYNSPLHF,TGTGCCTGGAGCCTCCTCGGCTCCTATAATTCACCCCTCCACTTT
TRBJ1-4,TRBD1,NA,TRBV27,CASRQGARSVKLFF,TGTGCCAGCAGGCAGGGGGCGCGATCGGTGAAACTGTTTTTT
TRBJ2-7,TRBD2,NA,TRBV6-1,CASSLELAGGNEQYF,TGTGCCAGCAGTCTCGAACTAGCGGGGGGGAACGAGCAGTACTTC
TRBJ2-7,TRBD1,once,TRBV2,CASLETGYYEQYF,TGTGCCAGCTTAGAGACAGGGTACTACGAGCAGTACTTC
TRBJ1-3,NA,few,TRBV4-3,CASSQDWGGGNTIYF,TGCGCCAGCAGCCAAGATTGGGGGGGTGGAAACACCATATATTTT